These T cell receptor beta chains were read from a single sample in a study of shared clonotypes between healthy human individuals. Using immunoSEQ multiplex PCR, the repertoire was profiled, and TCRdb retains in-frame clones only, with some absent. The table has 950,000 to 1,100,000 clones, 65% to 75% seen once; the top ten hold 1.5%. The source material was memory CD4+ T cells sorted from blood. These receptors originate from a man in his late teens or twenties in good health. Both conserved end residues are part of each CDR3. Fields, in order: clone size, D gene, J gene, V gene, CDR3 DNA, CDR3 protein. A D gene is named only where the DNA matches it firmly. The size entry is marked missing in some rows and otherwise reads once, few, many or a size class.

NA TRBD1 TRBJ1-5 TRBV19 TGTGCCAGTACGGACAGGGGGGTCCAGCCCCAGCATTTT CASTDRGVQPQHF
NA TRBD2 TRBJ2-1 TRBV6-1 TGTGCCAGCGCGGGAGAGGTATTTATAGGTGAGCAGTTCTTC CASAGEVFIGEQFF
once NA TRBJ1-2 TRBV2 TGTGCCAGCAACAGGGATGTTTCTCATGGCTACACCTTC CASNRDVSHGYTF
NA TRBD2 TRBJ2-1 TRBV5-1 TGCGCCAGCAGCCCAAGACTAGCTGGCGAGCAGTTCTTC CASSPRLAGEQFF
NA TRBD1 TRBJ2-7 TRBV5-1 TGCGCCAGCAGCCAGGACAGGGGAAACGAGCAGTACTTC CASSQDRGNEQYF
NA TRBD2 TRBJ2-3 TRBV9 TGTGCCAGCAGCGGAAATACCGGACTAGCGGGGGCACGGGGCACAGATACGCAGTATTTT CASSGNTGLAGARGTDTQYF
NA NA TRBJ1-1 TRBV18 TGTGCCAGCTCACCGGGGGCCCAAGCTGAAGCTTTCTTT CASSPGAQAEAFF
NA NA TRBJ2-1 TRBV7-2 TGTGCCAGCAGCTTAGTAGGCGGGGACAAGCAGTTCTTC CASSLVGGDKQFF
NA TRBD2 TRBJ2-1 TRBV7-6 TGTGCCAGCAGCTTAGGCCCTTCCCCCCCCAAGCTAGCGGGAGTACTGGATGAGCAGTTCTTC CASSLGPSPPKLAGVLDEQFF
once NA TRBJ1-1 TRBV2 TGTGCCAGCAGCCCGACAGGATGGGCTGAAGCTTTCTTT CASSPTGWAEAFF
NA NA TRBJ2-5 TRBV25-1 TGTGCCAGCAGTTGGGGGAGAGGAGAGACCCAGTACTTC CASSWGRGETQYF
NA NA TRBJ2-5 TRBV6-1 TGTGCCAGCAGTGATGAGGAGGGCAGTCAAGAGACCCAGTACTTC CASSDEEGSQETQYF
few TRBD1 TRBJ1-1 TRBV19 TGTGCCAGTAGTGTGACAGGGGCGAACACTGAAGCTTTCTTT CASSVTGANTEAFF
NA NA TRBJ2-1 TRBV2 TGTGCCAGCACGACGGAGGGCAATGAGCAGTTCTTC CASTTEGNEQFF
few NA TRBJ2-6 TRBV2 TGTGCCAGCAGACCCAAAAGCTCTGGGGCCAACGTCCTGACTTTC CASRPKSSGANVLTF
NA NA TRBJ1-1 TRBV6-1 TGTGCCAGCAGTGAGTGGCCGAACACTGAAGCTTTCTTT CASSEWPNTEAFF
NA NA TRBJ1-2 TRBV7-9 TGTGCCAGCAGCTTAGCCGGGCCTGGGTATGGCTACACCTTC CASSLAGPGYGYTF
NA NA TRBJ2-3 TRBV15 TGTGCCACCAGCGTCGGTACCCTATCCAAGGCCACAGATACGCAGTATTTT CATSVGTLSKATDTQYF
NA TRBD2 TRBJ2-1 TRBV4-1 TGCGCCAGCAGCCAAGAATCTAGCGGCCTCTACAATGAGCAGTTCTTC CASSQESSGLYNEQFF
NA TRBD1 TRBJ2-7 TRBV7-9 TGTGCCAGCAGCGCCGGGACAGGGGTAGGTGAGCAGTACTTC CASSAGTGVGEQYF
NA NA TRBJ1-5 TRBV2 TGTGCCAGCAGTGAACAGGGAGGGGGGGGTCAGCCCCAGCATTTT CASSEQGGGGQPQHF
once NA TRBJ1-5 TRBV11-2 TGTGCCAGCAGCCTCGGGGAGGGGCTCAATCAGCCCCAGCATTTT CASSLGEGLNQPQHF
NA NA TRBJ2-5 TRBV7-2 TGTGCCAGCAGCTTAAGGGGCAGGTCCCAAGAGACCCAGTACTTC CASSLRGRSQETQYF
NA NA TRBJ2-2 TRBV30 TGTGCCTGGAGTGAACAGGCCGGCGGGGAGCTGTTTTTT CAWSEQAGGELFF
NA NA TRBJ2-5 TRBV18 TGTGCCAGCTCACCCGAAAGAGATATCCAGTACTTC CASSPERDIQYF
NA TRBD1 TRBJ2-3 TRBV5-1 TGCGCCAGCACCCTGGGGACAGGGACTATCACAGATACGCAGTATTTT CASTLGTGTITDTQYF
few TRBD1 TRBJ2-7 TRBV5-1 TGCGCCAGCAGTTCTGATGGACAGGGCCCTTCCTACGAGCAGTACTTC CASSSDGQGPSYEQYF
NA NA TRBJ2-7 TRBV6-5 TGTGCCAGCAGCAGTCAGGGTCCTGAGCAGTACTTC CASSSQGPEQYF
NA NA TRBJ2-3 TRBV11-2 TGTGCCAGCAGCTTCGTAGTCGGGAGTAAAGATACGCAGTATTTT CASSFVVGSKDTQYF
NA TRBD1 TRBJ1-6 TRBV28 TGTGCCAGCAGTCCACTTCCAGGGGGTTCCTATAATTCACCCCTCCACTTT CASSPLPGGSYNSPLHF
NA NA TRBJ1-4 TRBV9 TGTGCCAGCAGCGTAGCTGCAACTAATGAAAAACTGTTTTTT CASSVAATNEKLFF
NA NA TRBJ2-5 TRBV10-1 TGCGCCAGCAGTGAATCCCCCGGAACGCGAGAGACCCAGTACTTC CASSESPGTRETQYF